The entry below gives a single T cell receptor (beta chain) sequence along with its context. Antigen unknown. This CDR3 is built from 16 residues. Trimming at V came to 3 bases and at J to 2 bases, leaving 4 bases not matched to a gene. The germline gives CDR1 SGHVS, CDR2 FQNEAQ. This record belongs to a study of CD4+ T cells in melanoma. Notes on the study in general: CD8+ T cell, macrophage and B cell function reportedly correlated with neoantigen-specific CD4+ T cells. Neoantigen-specific CD4+ T cells in melanoma reportedly had diverse differentiation states.

The table came from immunoSEQ multiplex PCR; TCRdb's copy has only in-frame clones and leaves some out. The data contain thousands of clones, approximately 70% of them singletons. This TCR was recovered from a human donor with melanoma. The genes are TRBV7-8 and TRBJ1-3; TRBD1 agrees at 10 bases. The specimen was cells from a culture (not recorded whether cultured in vitro). CDR3 protein: CASSFATGGTGNTIYF. CDR3 coding DNA: TGTGCCAGCAGCTTCGCGACAGGGGGCACTGGAAACACCATATATTTT.